The T cell receptor beta chain described here comes from a study of cytomegalovirus exposure and HLA in healthy donors. Study results and limitations: The authors later linked a missense DCLRE1C variant to TCR beta V- and J-gene trimming.

V gave up 6 bases and J gave up 2 bases, with 16 bases separating them. The germline CDR1 and CDR2 sequences are LNHDA and SQIVND (reference sequence). CDR3 length: 15 residues. 60 Vbeta and 13 Jbeta primers were used in PCR. TCRdb keeps only in-frame clones here, not all; method: immunoSEQ multiplex PCR. The sample has around 130,000 clones. With regard to this clone: No antigen is known for it.

What was sequenced was PBMCs. The receptor was derived from a woman aged 55 to 70 in good health and CMV-seronegative. V usage is TRBV19 and J usage is TRBJ1-1, with a weak D call TRBD1 (6 bases). The CDR3 DNA sequence: TGTGCCAGTAGGTCCTCCACGGACAGCAACACTGAAGCTTTCTTT. Residues: CASRSSTDSNTEAFF.